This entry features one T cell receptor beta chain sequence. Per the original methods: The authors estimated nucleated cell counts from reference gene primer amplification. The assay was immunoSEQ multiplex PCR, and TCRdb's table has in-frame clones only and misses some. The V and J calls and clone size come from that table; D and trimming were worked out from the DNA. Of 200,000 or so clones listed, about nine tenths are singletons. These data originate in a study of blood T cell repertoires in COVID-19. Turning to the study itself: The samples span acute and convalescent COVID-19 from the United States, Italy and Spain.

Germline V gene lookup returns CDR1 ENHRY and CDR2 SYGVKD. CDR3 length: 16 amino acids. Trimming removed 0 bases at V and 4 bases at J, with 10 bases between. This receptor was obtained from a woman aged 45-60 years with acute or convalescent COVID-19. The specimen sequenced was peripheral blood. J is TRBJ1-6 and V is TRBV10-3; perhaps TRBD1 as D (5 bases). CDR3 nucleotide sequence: TGTGCCATCAGTGAGTCACAGGAGAAGTATAATTCACCCCTCCACTTT. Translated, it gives CAISESQEKYNSPLHF.